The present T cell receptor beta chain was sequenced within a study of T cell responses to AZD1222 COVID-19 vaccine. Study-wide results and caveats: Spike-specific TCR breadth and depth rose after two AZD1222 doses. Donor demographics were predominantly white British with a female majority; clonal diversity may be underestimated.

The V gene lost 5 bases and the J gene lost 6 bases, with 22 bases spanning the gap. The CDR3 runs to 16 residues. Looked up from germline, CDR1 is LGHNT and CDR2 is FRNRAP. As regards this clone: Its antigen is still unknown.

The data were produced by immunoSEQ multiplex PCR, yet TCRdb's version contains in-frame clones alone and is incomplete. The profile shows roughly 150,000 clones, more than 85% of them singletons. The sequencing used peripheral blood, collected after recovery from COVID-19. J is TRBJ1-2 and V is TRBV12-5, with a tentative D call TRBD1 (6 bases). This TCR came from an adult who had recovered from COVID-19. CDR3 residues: CASGLIQGQALHGYTF. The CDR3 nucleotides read TGTGCTAGTGGTCTGATACAGGGACAAGCCCTCCATGGCTACACCTTC.